This entry is about one TCR beta chain. As yet, its antigen is unknown. TCRdb reprocessed the 5' RACE reads with MiXCR, giving one entry per CDR3 protein. The sample has 400,000 to 650,000 distinct CDR3 sequences; about a fifth are singletons. The source of the sample is a study of T cells after yellow fever vaccination. Per germline, CDR1 SGHNT and CDR2 YYREEE (reference sequence). V gave up 1 base and J gave up 8 bases; unmatched junction bases: 8. This CDR3 has 14 residues. Notes on the study in general: Post-booster reappearance was seen for most primary-vaccination clones (roughly 97% CD4, roughly 88% CD8).

Specimen: PBMCs, collected less than 25 days after the first yellow fever vaccination. This receptor was taken from a man between 18 and 29 years old who received the YFV17D yellow fever vaccine. The V and J genes are TRBV5-4 and TRBJ1-2; 7 bases match TRBD1. The CDR3 is CASSLSITGEGYTF. In nucleotides, the CDR3 is TGTGCCAGCAGCTTGAGTATCACAGGGGAAGGCTACACCTTC.